Listed here is a single T cell receptor (beta chain). Its antigen is currently unknown. Sequenced by immunoSEQ multiplex PCR; TCRdb stores in-frame clones only, minus some. Among 350,000 to 450,000 clones listed, about 83% were seen once. This sample stems from a study of Ad26.COV2.S vaccination and SARS-CoV-2 variants. Study-wide context: Dosing was one shot or two shots 56 days apart.

The study, taken as a whole, reports: Vaccine recipients surpassed placebo recipients in spike-specific TCR breadth. Comparability of non-spike TCR breadth was observed across vaccine and placebo recipients.

The CDR3 sequence is 12 residues long. The germline gives CDR1 GTSNPN, CDR2 SVGIG (reference sequence). J gave up 0 bases and V 5 bases, and 1 base lay outside the gene matches. Treatment reported: some 20 received Ad26.COV2.S at low or high dose, single or two shots; five or six received placebo; per-sample allocation not given. At day 63 after the first vaccine or placebo injection, samples were drawn. The source material was peripheral blood, sampled in a trial of Ad26.COV2.S vaccine versus placebo. This chain uses TRBV30 with TRBJ2-7; TRBD1 matches at 7 bases. The source of this sequence is a person aged 18 to 65 who received the Ad26.COV2.S COVID-19 vaccine or a placebo. In nucleotides, the CDR3 is TGTGCCTGGCACAGGGGCTCCTACGAGCAGTACTTC. Protein product: CAWHRGSYEQYF.